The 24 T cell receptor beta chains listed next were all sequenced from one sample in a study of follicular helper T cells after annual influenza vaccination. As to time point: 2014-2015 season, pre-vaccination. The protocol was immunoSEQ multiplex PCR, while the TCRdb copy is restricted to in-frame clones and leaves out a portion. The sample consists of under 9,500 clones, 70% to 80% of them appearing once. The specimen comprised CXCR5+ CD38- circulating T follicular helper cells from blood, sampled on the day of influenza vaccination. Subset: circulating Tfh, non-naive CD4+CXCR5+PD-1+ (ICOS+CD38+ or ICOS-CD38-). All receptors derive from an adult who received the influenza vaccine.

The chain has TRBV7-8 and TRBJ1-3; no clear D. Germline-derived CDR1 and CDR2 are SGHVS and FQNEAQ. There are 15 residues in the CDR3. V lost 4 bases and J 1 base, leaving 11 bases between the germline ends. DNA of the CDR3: TGTGCCAGCAGCTCCAATGGACGGTCTGGAAACACCATATATTTT. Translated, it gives CASSSNGRSGNTIYF.

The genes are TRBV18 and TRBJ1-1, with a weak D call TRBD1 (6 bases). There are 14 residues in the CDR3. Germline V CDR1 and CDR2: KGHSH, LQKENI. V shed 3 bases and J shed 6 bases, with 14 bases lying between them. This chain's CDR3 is CASSPGGPGPEAFF. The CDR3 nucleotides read TGTGCCAGCTCACCGGGGGGGCCCGGTCCTGAAGCTTTCTTT. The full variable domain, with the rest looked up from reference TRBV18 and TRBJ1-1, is NAGVMQNPRHLVRRRGQEARLRCSPMKGHSHVYWYRQLPEEGLKFMVYLQKENIIDESGMPKERFSAEFPKEGPSILRIQQVVRGDSAAYFCASSPGGPGPEAFFGQGTRLTVV.

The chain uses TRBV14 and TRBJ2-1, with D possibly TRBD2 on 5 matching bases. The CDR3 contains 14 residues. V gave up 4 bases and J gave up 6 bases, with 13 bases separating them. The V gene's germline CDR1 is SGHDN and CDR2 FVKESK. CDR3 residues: CASSRWEFLNEQFF. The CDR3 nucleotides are TGTGCCAGCAGCCGATGGGAGTTTCTCAATGAGCAGTTCTTC.

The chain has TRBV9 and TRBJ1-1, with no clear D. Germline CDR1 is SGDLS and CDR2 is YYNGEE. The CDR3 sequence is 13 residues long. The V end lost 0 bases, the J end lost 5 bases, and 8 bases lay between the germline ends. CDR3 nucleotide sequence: TGTGCCAGCAGCGTAGGCAGGCAAACTGAAGCTTTCTTT. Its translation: CASSVGRQTEAFF.

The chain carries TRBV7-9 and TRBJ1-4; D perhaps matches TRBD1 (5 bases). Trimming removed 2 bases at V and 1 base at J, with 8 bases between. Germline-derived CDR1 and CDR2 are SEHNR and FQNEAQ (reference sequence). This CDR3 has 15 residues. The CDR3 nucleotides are TGTGCCAGCAGCTTATTGGGGGGAACTAATGAAAAACTGTTTTTT. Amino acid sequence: CASSLLGGTNEKLFF.

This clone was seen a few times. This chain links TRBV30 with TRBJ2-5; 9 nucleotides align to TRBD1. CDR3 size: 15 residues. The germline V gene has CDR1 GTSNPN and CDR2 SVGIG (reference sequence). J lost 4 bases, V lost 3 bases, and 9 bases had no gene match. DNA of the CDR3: TGTGCCTGGAGGGAAGGGGACAGGGCGGGAGAGACCCAGTACTTC. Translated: CAWREGDRAGETQYF.

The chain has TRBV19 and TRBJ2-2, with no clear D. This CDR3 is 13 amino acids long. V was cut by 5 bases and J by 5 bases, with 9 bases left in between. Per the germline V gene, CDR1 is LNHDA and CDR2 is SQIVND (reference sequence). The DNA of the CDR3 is TGTGCCAGTAGTGCGGATTGGACCGGGGAGCTGTTTTTT. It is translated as CASSADWTGELFF. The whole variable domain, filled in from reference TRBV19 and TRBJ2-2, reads DGGITQSPKYLFRKEGQNVTLSCEQNLNHDAMYWYRQDPGQGLRLIYYSQIVNDFQKGDIAEGYSVSREKKESFPLTVTSAQKNPTAFYLCASSADWTGELFFGEGSRLTVL.

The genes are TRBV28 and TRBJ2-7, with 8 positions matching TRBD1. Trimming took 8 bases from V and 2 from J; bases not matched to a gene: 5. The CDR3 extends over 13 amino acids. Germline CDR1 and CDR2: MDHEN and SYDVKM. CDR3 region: CASFGQGAYEQYF. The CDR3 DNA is TGTGCCAGCTTTGGACAGGGAGCCTACGAGCAGTACTTC.

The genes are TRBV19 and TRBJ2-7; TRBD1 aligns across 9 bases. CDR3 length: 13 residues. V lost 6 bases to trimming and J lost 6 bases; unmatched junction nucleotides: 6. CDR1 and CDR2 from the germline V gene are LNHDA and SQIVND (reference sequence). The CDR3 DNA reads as TGTGCCAGTAGCCGGGACAGGGACAGCGAGCAGTACTTC. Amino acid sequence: CASSRDRDSEQYF.

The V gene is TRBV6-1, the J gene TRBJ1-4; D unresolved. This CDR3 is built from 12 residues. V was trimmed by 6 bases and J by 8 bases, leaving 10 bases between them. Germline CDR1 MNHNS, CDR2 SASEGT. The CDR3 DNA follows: TGTGCCAGCAGAGAATTAACGGAAAAACTGTTTTTT. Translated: CASRELTEKLFF.

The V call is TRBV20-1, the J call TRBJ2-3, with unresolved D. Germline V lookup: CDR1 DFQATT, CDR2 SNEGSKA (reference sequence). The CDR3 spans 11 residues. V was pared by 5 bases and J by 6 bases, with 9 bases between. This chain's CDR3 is CSAYFGDTQYF. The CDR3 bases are TGCAGTGCTTACTTCGGGGATACGCAGTATTTT.

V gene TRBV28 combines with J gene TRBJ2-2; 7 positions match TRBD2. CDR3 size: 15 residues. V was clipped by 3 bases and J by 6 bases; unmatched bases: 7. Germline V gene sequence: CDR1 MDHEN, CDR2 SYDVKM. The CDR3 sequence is CASSFTTGRPGELFF. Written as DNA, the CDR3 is TGTGCCAGCAGTTTTACCACCGGGAGGCCCGGGGAGCTGTTTTTT.

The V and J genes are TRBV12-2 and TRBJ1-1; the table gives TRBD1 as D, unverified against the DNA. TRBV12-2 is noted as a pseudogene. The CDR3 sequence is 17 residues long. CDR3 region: CASRLAADRGGDTEAFF. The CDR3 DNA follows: TGTGCAAGTCGCTTAGCGGCGGACAGGGGAGGGGACACTGAAGCTTTCTTT.

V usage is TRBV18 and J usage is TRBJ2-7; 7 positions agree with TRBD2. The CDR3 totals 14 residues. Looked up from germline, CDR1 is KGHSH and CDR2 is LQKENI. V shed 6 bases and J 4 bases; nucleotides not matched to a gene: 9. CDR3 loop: CASSNGGSKYEQYF. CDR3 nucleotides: TGTGCCAGCTCCAACGGCGGGAGTAAGTACGAGCAGTACTTC.

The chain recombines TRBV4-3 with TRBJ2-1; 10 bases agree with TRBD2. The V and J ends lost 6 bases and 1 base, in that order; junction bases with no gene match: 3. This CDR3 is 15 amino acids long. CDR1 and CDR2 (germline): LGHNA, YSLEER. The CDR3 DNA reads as TGCGCCAGCAGACCTAGCGGGAGTTCCTACAATGAGCAGTTCTTC. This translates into CASRPSGSSYNEQFF.

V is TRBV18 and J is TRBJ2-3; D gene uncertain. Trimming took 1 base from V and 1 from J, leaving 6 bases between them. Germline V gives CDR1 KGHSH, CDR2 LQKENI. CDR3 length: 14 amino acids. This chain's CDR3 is CASSPQVRTDTQYF. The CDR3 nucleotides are TGTGCCAGCTCACCACAAGTACGCACAGATACGCAGTATTTT. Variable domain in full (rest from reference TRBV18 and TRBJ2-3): NAGVMQNPRHLVRRRGQEARLRCSPMKGHSHVYWYRQLPEEGLKFMVYLQKENIIDESGMPKERFSAEFPKEGPSILRIQQVVRGDSAAYFCASSPQVRTDTQYFGPGTRLTVL.

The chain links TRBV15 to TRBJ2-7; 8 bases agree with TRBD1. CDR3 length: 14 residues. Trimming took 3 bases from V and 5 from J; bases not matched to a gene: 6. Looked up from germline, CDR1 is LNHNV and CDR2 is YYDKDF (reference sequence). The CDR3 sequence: CATSSRQGRNEQYF. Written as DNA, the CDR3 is TGTGCCACCAGCAGTAGACAGGGGAGGAACGAGCAGTACTTC.

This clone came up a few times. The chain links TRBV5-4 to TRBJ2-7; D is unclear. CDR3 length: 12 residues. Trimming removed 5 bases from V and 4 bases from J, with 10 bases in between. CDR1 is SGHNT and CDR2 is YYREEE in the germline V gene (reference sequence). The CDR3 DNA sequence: TGTGCCAGCAGTGTTCTAGGTTACGAGCAGTACTTC. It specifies CASSVLGYEQYF.

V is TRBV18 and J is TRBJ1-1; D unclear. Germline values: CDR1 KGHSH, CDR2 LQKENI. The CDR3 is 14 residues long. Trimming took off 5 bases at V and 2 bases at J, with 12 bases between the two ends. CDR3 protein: CASSFSSSNTEAFF. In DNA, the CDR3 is TGTGCCAGCTCATTCAGTAGCTCTAACACTGAAGCTTTCTTT.

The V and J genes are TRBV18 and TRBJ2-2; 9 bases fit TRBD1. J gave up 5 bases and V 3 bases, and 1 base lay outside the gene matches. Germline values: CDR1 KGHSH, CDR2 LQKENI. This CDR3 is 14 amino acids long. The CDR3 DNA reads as TGTGCCAGCTCACCGGACAGGGGAACCGGGGAGCTGTTTTTT. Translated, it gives CASSPDRGTGELFF.

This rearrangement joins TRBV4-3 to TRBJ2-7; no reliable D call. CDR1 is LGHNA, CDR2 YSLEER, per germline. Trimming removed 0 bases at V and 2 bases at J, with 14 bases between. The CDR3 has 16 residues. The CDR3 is CASSQDQDLRTYEQYF. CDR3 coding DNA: TGCGCCAGCAGCCAAGATCAGGACCTTAGAACCTACGAGCAGTACTTC.

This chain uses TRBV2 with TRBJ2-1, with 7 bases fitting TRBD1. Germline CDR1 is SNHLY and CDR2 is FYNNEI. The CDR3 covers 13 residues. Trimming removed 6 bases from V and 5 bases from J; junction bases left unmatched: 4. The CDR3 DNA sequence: TGTGCCAGCAGCCGGGACAGTGACAATGAGCAGTTCTTC. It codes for CASSRDSDNEQFF. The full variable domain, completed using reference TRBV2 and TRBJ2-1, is EPEVTQTPSHQVTQMGQEVILRCVPISNHLYFYWYRQILGQKVEFLVSFYNNEISEKSEIFDDQFSVERPDGSNFTLKIRSTKLEDSAMYFCASSRDSDNEQFFGPGTRLTVL.

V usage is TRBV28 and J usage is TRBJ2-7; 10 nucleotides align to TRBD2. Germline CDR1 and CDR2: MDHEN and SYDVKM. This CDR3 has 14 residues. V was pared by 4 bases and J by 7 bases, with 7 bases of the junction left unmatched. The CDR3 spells CASSSLAGAGEQYF. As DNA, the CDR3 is TGTGCCAGCAGTTCGCTAGCGGGAGCGGGGGAGCAGTACTTC.

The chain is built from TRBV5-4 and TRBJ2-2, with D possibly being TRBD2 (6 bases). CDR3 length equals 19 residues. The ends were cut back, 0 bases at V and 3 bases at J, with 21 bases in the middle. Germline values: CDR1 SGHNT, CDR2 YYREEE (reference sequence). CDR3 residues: CASSLGLAEPRRHTGELFF. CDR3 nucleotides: TGTGCCAGCAGCTTGGGGTTAGCGGAACCGAGGCGGCACACCGGGGAGCTGTTTTTT.